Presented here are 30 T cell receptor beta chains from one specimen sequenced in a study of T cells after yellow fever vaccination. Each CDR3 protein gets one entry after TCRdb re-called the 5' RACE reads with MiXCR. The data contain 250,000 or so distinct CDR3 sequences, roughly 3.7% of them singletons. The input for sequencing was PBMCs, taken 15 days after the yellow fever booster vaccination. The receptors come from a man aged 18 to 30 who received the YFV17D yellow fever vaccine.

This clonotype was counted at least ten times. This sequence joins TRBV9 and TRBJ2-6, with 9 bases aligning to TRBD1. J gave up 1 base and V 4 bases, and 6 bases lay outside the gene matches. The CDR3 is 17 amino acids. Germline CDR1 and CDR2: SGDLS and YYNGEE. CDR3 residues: CASSQTGGESGANVLTF. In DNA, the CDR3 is TGTGCCAGCAGCCAAACAGGGGGCGAGTCTGGGGCCAACGTCCTGACTTTC.

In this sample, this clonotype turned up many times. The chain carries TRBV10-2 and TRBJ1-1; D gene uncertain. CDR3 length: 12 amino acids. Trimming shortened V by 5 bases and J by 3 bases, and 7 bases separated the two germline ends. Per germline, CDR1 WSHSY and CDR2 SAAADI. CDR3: CASSLRDTEAFF. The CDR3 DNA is TGCGCCAGCAGTCTACGGGACACTGAAGCTTTCTTT.

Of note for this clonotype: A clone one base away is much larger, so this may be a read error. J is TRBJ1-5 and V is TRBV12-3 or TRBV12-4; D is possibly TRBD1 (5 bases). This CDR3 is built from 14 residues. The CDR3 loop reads CAISFGAGVKPQHF. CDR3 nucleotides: TGTGCCATCAGTTTCGGGGCAGGTGTAAAGCCCCAGCATTTT.

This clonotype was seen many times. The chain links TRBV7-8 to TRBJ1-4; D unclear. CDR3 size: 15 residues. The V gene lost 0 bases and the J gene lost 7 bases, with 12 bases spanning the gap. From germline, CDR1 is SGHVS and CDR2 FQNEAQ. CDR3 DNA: TGTGCCAGCAGCTTAGCCCCCTGGAGCGGTGAAAAACTGTTTTTT. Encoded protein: CASSLAPWSGEKLFF.

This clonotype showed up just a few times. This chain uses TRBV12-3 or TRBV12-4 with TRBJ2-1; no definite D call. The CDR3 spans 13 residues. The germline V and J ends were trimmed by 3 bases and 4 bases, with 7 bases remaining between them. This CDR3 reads CASSFSRYNEQFF. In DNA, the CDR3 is TGTGCCAGCAGTTTTTCCAGATACAATGAGCAGTTCTTC.

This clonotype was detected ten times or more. The CDR3 loop is CSARTGGGDTQYF. CDR3 nucleotide sequence: TGCAGTGCGAGGACAGGGGGCGGAGATACGCAGTATTTT. The chain carries TRBV20-1 and TRBJ2-3, with TRBD1 matching 11 bases. With 6 bases clipped from V and 5 bases from J, the junction kept 4 bases outside the gene matches. The CDR3 consists of 13 residues. The germline V gene has CDR1 DFQATT and CDR2 SNEGSKA (reference sequence).

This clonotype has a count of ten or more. The CDR3 region is CASSPQDSLGPLHF. The DNA of the CDR3 is TGTGCCAGCAGCCCCCAGGACAGCCTAGGGCCCCTCCACTTT. The rearrangement joins TRBV12-3 or TRBV12-4 to TRBJ1-6; tentative D call: TRBD1 (6 bases). The CDR3 runs 14 residues. The V end lost 6 bases, the J end lost 13 bases, and 19 bases lay between the germline ends.

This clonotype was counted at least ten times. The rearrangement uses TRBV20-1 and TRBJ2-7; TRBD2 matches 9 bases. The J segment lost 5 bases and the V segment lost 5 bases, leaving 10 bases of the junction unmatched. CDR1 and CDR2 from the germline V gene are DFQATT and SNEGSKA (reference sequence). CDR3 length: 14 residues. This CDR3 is CSAGGGLASHEQYF. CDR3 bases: TGCAGTGCTGGGGGGGGACTAGCTTCCCACGAGCAGTACTTC.

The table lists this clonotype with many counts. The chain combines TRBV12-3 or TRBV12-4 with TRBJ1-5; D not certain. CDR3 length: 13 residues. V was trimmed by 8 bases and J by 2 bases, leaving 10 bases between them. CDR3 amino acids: CASGADGNQPQHF. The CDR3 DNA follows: TGTGCCAGCGGCGCCGATGGCAATCAGCCCCAGCATTTT.

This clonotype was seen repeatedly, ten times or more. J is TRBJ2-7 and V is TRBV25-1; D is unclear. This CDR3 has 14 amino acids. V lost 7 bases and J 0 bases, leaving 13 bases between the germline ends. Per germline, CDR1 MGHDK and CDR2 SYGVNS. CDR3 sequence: CASTASGGSYEQYF. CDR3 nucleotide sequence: TGTGCCAGCACTGCTTCGGGCGGCTCCTACGAGCAGTACTTC.

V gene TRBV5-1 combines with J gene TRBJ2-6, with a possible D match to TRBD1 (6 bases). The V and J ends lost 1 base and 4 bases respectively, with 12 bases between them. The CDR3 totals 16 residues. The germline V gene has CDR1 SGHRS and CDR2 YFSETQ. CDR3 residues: CASSLQGPYGANVLTF. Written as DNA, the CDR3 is TGCGCCAGCAGCTTGCAGGGGCCGTACGGGGCCAACGTCCTGACTTTC.

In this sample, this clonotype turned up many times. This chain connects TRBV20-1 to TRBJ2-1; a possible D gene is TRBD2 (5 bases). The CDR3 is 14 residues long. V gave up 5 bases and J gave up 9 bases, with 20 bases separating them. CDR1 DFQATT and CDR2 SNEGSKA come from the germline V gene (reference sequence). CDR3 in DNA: TGCAGTGCTGTGGACTCCCGTAACCCCATTGAGCAGTTCTTC. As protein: CSAVDSRNPIEQFF.

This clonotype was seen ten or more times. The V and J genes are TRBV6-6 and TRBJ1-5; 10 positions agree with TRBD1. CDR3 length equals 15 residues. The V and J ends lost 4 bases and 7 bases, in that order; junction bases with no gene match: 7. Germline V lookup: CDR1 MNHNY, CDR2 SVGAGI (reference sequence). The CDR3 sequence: CASSWTPGQGQPQHF. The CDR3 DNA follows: TGTGCCAGCAGTTGGACACCGGGACAGGGGCAGCCCCAGCATTTT.

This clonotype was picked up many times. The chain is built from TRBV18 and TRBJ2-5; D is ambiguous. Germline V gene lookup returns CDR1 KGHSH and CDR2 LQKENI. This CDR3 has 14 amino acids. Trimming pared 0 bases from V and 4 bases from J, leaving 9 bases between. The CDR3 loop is CASSPPARAETQYF. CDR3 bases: TGTGCCAGCTCACCACCCGCTAGAGCAGAGACCCAGTACTTC.

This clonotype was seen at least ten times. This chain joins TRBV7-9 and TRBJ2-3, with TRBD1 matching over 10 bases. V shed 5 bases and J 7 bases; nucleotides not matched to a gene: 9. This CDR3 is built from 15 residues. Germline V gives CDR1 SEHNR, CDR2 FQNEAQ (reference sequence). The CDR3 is CASSPRQGALYTQYF. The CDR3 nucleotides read TGTGCCAGCAGCCCCAGACAGGGGGCGTTATATACGCAGTATTTT.

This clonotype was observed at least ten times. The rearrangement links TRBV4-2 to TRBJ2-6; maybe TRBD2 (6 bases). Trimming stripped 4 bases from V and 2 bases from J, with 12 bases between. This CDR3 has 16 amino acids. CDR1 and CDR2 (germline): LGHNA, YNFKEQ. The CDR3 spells CASSRPEGPGANVLTF. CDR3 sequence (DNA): TGTGCCAGCAGCCGCCCGGAGGGGCCTGGGGCCAACGTCCTGACTTTC.

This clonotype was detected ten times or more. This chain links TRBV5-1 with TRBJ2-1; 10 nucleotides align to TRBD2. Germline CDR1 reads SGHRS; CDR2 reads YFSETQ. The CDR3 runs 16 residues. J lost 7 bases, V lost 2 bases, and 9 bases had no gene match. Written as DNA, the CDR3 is TGCGCCAGCAGCTTAACTAGCGGGACTGGTTTTAATGAGCAGTTCTTC. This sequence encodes CASSLTSGTGFNEQFF.

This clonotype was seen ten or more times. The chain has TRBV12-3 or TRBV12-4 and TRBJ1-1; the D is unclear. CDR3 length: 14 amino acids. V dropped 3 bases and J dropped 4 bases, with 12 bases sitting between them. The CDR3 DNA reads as TGTGCCAGCAGTTTTTATCGGTTAGGCACTGAAGCTTTCTTT. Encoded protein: CASSFYRLGTEAFF.

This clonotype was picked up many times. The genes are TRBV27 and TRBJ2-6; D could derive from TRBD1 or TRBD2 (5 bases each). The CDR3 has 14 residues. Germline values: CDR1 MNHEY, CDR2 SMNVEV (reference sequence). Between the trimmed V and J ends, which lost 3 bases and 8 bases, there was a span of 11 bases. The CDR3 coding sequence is TGTGCCAGCAGTTTTGCCGGGGCCACCAACGTCCTGACTTTC. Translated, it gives CASSFAGATNVLTF.

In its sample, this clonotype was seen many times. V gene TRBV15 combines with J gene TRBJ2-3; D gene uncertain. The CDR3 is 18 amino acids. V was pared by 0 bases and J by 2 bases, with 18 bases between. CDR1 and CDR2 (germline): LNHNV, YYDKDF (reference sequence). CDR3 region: CATSRDVYQDFFTDTQYF. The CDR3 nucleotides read TGTGCCACCAGCAGAGACGTATACCAGGATTTTTTCACAGATACGCAGTATTTT.

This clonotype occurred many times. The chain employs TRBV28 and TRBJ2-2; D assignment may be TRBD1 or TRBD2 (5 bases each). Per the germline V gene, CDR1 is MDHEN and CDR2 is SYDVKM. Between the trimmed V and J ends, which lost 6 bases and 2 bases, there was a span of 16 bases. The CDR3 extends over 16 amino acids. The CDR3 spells CASSPTGDYNTGELFF. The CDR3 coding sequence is TGTGCCAGCAGCCCAACAGGCGACTATAACACCGGGGAGCTGTTTTTT.

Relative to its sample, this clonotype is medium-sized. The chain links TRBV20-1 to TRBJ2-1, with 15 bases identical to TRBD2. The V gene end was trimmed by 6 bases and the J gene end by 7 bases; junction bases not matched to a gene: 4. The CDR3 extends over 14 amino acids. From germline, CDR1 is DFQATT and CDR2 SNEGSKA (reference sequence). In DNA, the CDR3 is TGCAGTGCCGGACTAGCGGGGGGGCCAAATGAGCAGTTCTTC. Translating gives CSAGLAGGPNEQFF.

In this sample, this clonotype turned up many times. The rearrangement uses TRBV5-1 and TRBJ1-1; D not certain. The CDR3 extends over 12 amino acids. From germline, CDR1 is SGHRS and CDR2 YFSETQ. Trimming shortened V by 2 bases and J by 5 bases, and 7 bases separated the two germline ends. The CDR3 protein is CASSFDETEAFF. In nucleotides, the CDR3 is TGCGCCAGCAGCTTCGATGAAACTGAAGCTTTCTTT.

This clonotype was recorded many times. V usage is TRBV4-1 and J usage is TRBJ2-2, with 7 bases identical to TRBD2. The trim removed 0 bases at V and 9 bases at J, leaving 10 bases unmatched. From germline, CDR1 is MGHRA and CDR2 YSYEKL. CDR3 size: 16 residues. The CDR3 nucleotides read TGCGCCAGCAGCCAAGATGACAGAGCGGGGTCTAGGGAGCTGTTTTTT. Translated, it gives CASSQDDRAGSRELFF.

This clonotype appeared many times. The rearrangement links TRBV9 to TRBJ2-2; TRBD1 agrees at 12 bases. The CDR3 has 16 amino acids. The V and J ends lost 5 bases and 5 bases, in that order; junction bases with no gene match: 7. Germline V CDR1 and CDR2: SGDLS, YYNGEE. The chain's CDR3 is CASSAPGQGATGELFF. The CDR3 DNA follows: TGTGCCAGCAGTGCGCCGGGACAGGGGGCAACCGGGGAGCTGTTTTTT.

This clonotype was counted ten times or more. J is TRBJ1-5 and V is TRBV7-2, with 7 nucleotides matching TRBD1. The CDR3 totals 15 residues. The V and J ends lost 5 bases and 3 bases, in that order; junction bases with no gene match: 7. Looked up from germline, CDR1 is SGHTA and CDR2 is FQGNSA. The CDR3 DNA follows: TGTGCCAGCAGCCTATGGACAGGACTCAATCAGCCCCAGCATTTT. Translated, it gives CASSLWTGLNQPQHF. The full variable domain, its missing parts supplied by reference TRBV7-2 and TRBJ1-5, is GAGVSQSPSNKVTEKGKDVELRCDPISGHTALYWYRQSLGQGLEFLIYFQGNSAPDKSGLPSDRFSAERTGGSVSTLTIQRTQQEDSAVYLCASSLWTGLNQPQHFGDGTRLSIL.

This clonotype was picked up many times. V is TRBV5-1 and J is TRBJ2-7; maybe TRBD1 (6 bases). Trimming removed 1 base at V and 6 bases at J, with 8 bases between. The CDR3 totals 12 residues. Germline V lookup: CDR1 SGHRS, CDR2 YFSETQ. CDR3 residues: CASSLTGLEQYV. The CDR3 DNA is TGCGCCAGCAGCTTGACAGGGCTCGAGCAGTACGTC.

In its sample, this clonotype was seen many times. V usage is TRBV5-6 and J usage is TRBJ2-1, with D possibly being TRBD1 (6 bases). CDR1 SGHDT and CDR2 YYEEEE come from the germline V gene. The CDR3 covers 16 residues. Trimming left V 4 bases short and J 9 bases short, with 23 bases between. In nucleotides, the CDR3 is TGTGCCAGCAGCCGCATACAGGGAATTCGAGTTAGTGAGCAGTTCTTC. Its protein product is CASSRIQGIRVSEQFF. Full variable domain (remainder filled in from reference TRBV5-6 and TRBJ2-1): DAGVTQSPTHLIKTRGQQVTLRCSPKSGHDTVSWYQQALGQGPQFIFQYYEEEERQRGNFPDRFSGHQFPNYSSELNVNALLLGDSALYLCASSRIQGIRVSEQFFGPGTRLTVL.

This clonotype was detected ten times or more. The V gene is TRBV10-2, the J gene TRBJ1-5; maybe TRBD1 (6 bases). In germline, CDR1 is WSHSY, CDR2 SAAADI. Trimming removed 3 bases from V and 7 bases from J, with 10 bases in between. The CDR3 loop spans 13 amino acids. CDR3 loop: CASSEQGLQPQHF. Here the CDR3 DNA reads TGCGCCAGCAGTGAACAGGGCTTACAGCCCCAGCATTTT.

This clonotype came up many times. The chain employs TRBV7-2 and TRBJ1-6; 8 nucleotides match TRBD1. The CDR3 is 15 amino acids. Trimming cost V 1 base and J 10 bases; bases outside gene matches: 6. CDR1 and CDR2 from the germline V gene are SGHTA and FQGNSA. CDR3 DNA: TGTGCCAGCAGCTTAGTCCCCAGGGGGCCCTCACCCCTCCACTTT. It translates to CASSLVPRGPSPLHF.